This T cell receptor (beta chain) emerged from a study of blood T cell repertoires in COVID-19. Study overall: Acute and convalescent COVID-19 samples came from the United States, Italy and Spain. PBMCs, B-cell-depleted T cells, or T cells provided the cDNA or gDNA that made up the material.

Seattle cases were enrolled at active infection and followed longitudinally. This CDR3 has 12 amino acids. V gave up 0 bases and J gave up 7 bases, with 7 bases separating them. The germline V gene has CDR1 LGHDT and CDR2 YNNKEL (reference sequence). The table came from immunoSEQ multiplex PCR; TCRdb's copy has only in-frame clones and leaves some out. This table has 55,000 to 70,000 clones, roughly 91% appearing once. The sequencing sample was made of peripheral blood. This rearrangement joins TRBV3-1 (or the pseudogene TRBV3-2) to TRBJ2-7; D is perhaps TRBD1 (5 bases). The sequence came from a man in his forties with COVID-19, enrolled during active disease. CDR3 region: CASSQDRAEQYF. CDR3 DNA sequence: TGTGCCAGCAGCCAAGACAGGGCAGAGCAGTACTTC.